One and the same sample provided the 20 T cell receptor beta chains below, sequenced in a study of T-cell memory formation after mild COVID-19 (dated by TCRdb to 2020 to 2023). Library prep was done by 5' RACE. The run used an Illumina NovaSeq 6000. Clones were called with MiXCR by TCRdb after fastp trimmed the public reads at Q25, and only in-frame beta chains were retained. Records with the same CDR3 protein are collapsed into one entry carrying the most frequent genes and DNA. The sample table records roughly 600,000 distinct CDR3 sequences; 15% to 20% of these occur just once. The ten top clones hold more than 10% of the sample. The specimen was PBMCs or a T cell subset sorted from them (not recorded which). The source of these receptors is an adult woman who had mild COVID-19 (a few samples of this study predate the infection). The sample titles of this study are shuffled in the database, so cell type and time point are left out; the donor was told from shared clones.

This clonotype appeared a few times. This sequence joins TRBV7-2 and TRBJ2-2, with D possibly TRBD1 on 6 matching bases. Germline CDR1 and CDR2: SGHTA and FQGNSA. With 5 bases removed from V and 5 bases from J, the gap between germline ends came to 12 bases. The length of the CDR3 is 14 residues. DNA for the CDR3: TGTGCCAGCAGCCATAGCAGGGGTACCGGGGAGCTGTTTTTT. Its protein is CASSHSRGTGELFF. The full variable domain, with the rest looked up from reference TRBV7-2 and TRBJ2-2, is GAGVSQSPSNKVTEKGKDVELRCDPISGHTALYWYRQSLGQGLEFLIYFQGNSAPDKSGLPSDRFSAERTGGSVSTLTIQRTQQEDSAVYLCASSHSRGTGELFFGEGSRLTVL.

This clonotype has at least ten counts. The chain is built from TRBV30 and TRBJ2-7, with 8 bases lining up with TRBD1. J lost 6 bases, V lost 6 bases, and 4 bases had no gene match. Germline V gene data show CDR1 as GTSNPN and CDR2 as SVGIG (reference sequence). The CDR3 is made up of 11 amino acids. The chain's CDR3 is CACGRGLEQYF. The DNA of the CDR3 is TGTGCCTGCGGCAGGGGGCTCGAGCAGTACTTC.

Only a few counts were recorded for this clonotype. This chain connects TRBV7-3 to TRBJ2-7; 9 nucleotides line up with TRBD1. J gave up 5 bases and V 2 bases, and 7 bases lay outside the gene matches. Germline-derived CDR1 and CDR2 are SGHTA and FQGTGA. The CDR3 consists of 15 residues. CDR3 loop: CASSLLGQGIDEQYF. CDR3 nucleotide sequence: TGTGCCAGCAGCTTACTGGGACAGGGTATCGACGAGCAGTACTTC.

The chain uses TRBV20-1 and TRBJ2-7; a possible D gene is TRBD1 (7 bases). The CDR3 contains 13 residues. CDR1 and CDR2 from the germline V gene are DFQATT and SNEGSKA (reference sequence). V dropped 3 bases and J dropped 2 bases, with 11 bases sitting between them. The CDR3 nucleotides are TGCAGTGCTAGGGACAGGACTACCTACGAGCAGTACTTC. Amino acids: CSARDRTTYEQYF.

This clonotype was counted a few times. The junction departs from germline at one end; a sequencing error may be responsible. V usage is TRBV4-1 and J usage is TRBJ2-3; 7 nucleotides agree with TRBD1. The CDR3 runs to 16 residues. Germline V gene data show CDR1 as MGHRA and CDR2 as YSYEKL. The CDR3 sequence is CASSEEMDRRADTQYF. CDR3 nucleotide sequence: TGCGCCAGCAGCGAAGAAATGGACAGGAGAGCAGATACGCAGTATTTT.

In its sample, this clonotype was seen many times. V usage is TRBV19 and J usage is TRBJ2-1, with a possible D match to TRBD1 (5 bases). The germline V and J ends were trimmed by 6 bases and 8 bases, with 11 bases remaining between them. The germline V gene has CDR1 LNHDA and CDR2 SQIVND (reference sequence). The CDR3 has 12 residues. The CDR3 sequence: CASRSRVHEQFF. The CDR3 nucleotides read TGTGCCAGTAGATCCAGGGTCCATGAGCAGTTCTTC.

The chain joins TRBV6-1 to TRBJ2-3; TRBD1 matches at 7 bases. The CDR3 is 15 amino acids. Germline CDR1 reads MNHNS; CDR2 reads SASEGT. Losses at the gene ends were 4 bases for V and 3 bases for J; bases not matched to a gene: 7. The CDR3 DNA reads TGTGCCAGCAGTGGGCCACAGGGGTGGACAGATACGCAGTATTTT. This translates into CASSGPQGWTDTQYF.

The chain is built from TRBV15 and TRBJ1-3; D may be TRBD1 (5 bases). CDR3 size: 17 residues. V was clipped by 5 bases and J by 0 bases, with 17 bases between them. The germline CDR1 and CDR2 sequences are LNHNV and YYDKDF (reference sequence). This CDR3 reads CATSRAGSFSSGNTIYF. The DNA for the CDR3 is TGTGCCACCAGCCGGGCAGGGTCTTTTAGCTCTGGAAACACCATATATTTT.

This clonotype was detected a few times. The J gene is TRBJ2-1, the V gene TRBV10-3, with TRBD2 identical over 8 bases. The V and J ends lost 2 bases and 8 bases, in that order; junction bases with no gene match: 5. Germline CDR1 is ENHRY and CDR2 is SYGVKD. This CDR3 spans 14 amino acids. CDR3 region: CAISEREGPYEQFF. The CDR3 DNA follows: TGTGCCATCAGTGAGCGGGAGGGCCCCTATGAGCAGTTCTTC.

The chain has TRBV5-5 and TRBJ1-4; TRBD1 is a possible D gene (6 bases). V lost 4 bases to trimming and J lost 7 bases, with 26 bases between them. This CDR3 region has 18 residues. Per the germline V gene, CDR1 is SGHKS and CDR2 is YYEKEE (reference sequence). CDR3 loop: CASSDGGGQQLRSEKLFF. DNA of the CDR3: TGTGCCAGCAGCGACGGGGGCGGACAGCAGTTGAGGAGTGAAAAACTGTTTTTT. Combining the CDR3 with reference TRBV5-5 and TRBJ1-4 gives the whole variable domain DAGVTQSPTHLIKTRGQQVTLRCSPISGHKSVSWYQQVLGQGPQFIFQYYEKEERGRGNFPDRFSARQFPNYSSELNVNALLLGDSALYLCASSDGGGQQLRSEKLFFGSGTQLSVL.

In this sample, this clonotype turned up once. V gene TRBV7-8 combines with J gene TRBJ2-5; the D is unclear. There are 15 residues in the CDR3. Germline-derived CDR1 and CDR2 are SGHVS and FQNEAQ. Trimming pared 1 base from V and 5 bases from J, leaving 14 bases between. The CDR3 here is CASSLVGRPGETQYF. In nucleotides, the CDR3 is TGTGCCAGCAGCTTAGTAGGCCGCCCCGGGGAGACCCAGTACTTC. Full variable domain (outside the CDR3, taken from reference TRBV7-8 and TRBJ2-5): GAGVSQSPRYKVAKRGQDVALRCDPISGHVSLFWYQQALGQGPEFLTYFQNEAQLDKSGLPSDRFFAERPEGSVSTLKIQRTQQEDSAVYLCASSLVGRPGETQYFGPGTRLLVL.

This clonotype showed up just a few times. V and J are TRBV6-6 and TRBJ1-1, with 7 nucleotides matching TRBD1. The V gene's germline CDR1 is MNHNY and CDR2 SVGAGI (reference sequence). Trimming at V came to 10 bases and at J to 2 bases, leaving 10 bases not matched to a gene. The CDR3 is 14 residues long. CDR3 nucleotides: TGTGCCACCCGGGACAGCAGACTTAACACTGAAGCTTTCTTT. Amino acids: CATRDSRLNTEAFF.

This clonotype showed up just a few times. The rearrangement links TRBV13 to TRBJ1-1; D not resolved. The CDR3 is made up of 14 amino acids. Per the germline V gene, CDR1 is PRHDT and CDR2 is FYEKMQ (reference sequence). The germline V and J ends were trimmed by 4 bases and 3 bases, with 12 bases remaining between them. This CDR3 reads CASSSVGRDTEAFF. The CDR3, as DNA: TGTGCCAGCAGCTCGGTAGGGAGGGACACTGAAGCTTTCTTT.

The genes are TRBV2 and TRBJ2-3, with TRBD2 identical over 10 bases. Unmatched junction bases numbered 6, after V lost 7 bases and J lost 2 bases. The CDR3 extends over 15 amino acids. Germline assignment: CDR1 SNHLY and CDR2 FYNNEI. CDR3 nucleotide sequence: TGTGCCAGCACAACTAGCGGGGCCATCACAGATACGCAGTATTTT. This codes for CASTTSGAITDTQYF. Supplemented by reference TRBV2 and TRBJ2-3, the full variable domain reads EPEVTQTPSHQVTQMGQEVILRCVPISNHLYFYWYRQILGQKVEFLVSFYNNEISEKSEIFDDQFSVERPDGSNFTLKIRSTKLEDSAMYFCASTTSGAITDTQYFGPGTRLTVL.

This clonotype has a handful of counts. The rearrangement joins TRBV20-1 to TRBJ2-7, with TRBD1 as a possible D gene (6 bases). From germline, CDR1 is DFQATT and CDR2 SNEGSKA (reference sequence). This CDR3 has 12 amino acids. Trimming left V 3 bases short and J 1 base short, with 7 bases between. The CDR3 sequence is CSARDSSYEQYF. CDR3 coding DNA: TGCAGTGCTAGGGACAGTTCCTACGAGCAGTACTTC.

This sequence joins TRBV20-1 and TRBJ2-3; either TRBD1 or TRBD2 may supply D (6 bases each). This CDR3 is 18 amino acids long. Trimming cost V 1 base and J 4 bases, with 24 bases left between them. CDR1 and CDR2 (germline): DFQATT, SNEGSKA (reference sequence). The CDR3 DNA reads TGCAGTGCTAGAGCTCCCCCCGGGGGCCACCCCCCACCAGATACGCAGTATTTT. Amino acids: CSARAPPGGHPPPDTQYF.

This clonotype was found a few times. CDR3 protein: CSAAKQQGISYTF. DNA of the CDR3: TGCAGTGCCGCAAAACAACAGGGGATTAGTTACACCTTC. The J gene is TRBJ1-2, the V gene TRBV20-1; the match to TRBD1 covers 7 bases. This CDR3 contains 13 residues. The germline V gene has CDR1 DFQATT and CDR2 SNEGSKA (reference sequence). The junction had 15 bases not matched to a gene; V was cut back by 6 bases and J by 11 bases.

The rearrangement uses TRBV18 and TRBJ2-7; a weak D match, TRBD1 (6 bases). CDR3 length: 14 residues. The ends were cut back, 0 bases at V and 6 bases at J, with 12 bases in the middle. Per germline, CDR1 KGHSH and CDR2 LQKENI. The chain's CDR3 is CASSPPARGGEQYF. CDR3 bases: TGTGCCAGCTCACCACCGGCCCGAGGGGGCGAGCAGTACTTC. The full variable domain, its missing parts supplied by reference TRBV18 and TRBJ2-7, is NAGVMQNPRHLVRRRGQEARLRCSPMKGHSHVYWYRQLPEEGLKFMVYLQKENIIDESGMPKERFSAEFPKEGPSILRIQQVVRGDSAAYFCASSPPARGGEQYFGPGTRLTVT.

The J gene is TRBJ2-1, the V gene TRBV7-9, with unresolved D. Deletions cut 0 bases from V and 6 bases from J, with 9 bases between. The CDR3 covers 14 residues. Germline CDR1 and CDR2: SEHNR and FQNEAQ (reference sequence). This chain's CDR3 is CASSLAVRFNEQFF. CDR3 DNA sequence: TGTGCCAGCAGCTTAGCAGTTCGGTTCAATGAGCAGTTCTTC.

This chain joins TRBV27 and TRBJ1-1; 7 nucleotides line up with TRBD1. The CDR3 contains 15 residues. Germline V gene sequence: CDR1 MNHEY, CDR2 SMNVEV (reference sequence). V shed 4 bases, J shed 0 bases, and the junction held 5 bases outside the gene matches. The CDR3 DNA sequence: TGTGCCAGCAGTTGGGACAGCACAATGAACACTGAAGCTTTCTTT. Amino acid sequence: CASSWDSTMNTEAFF.